A selection of T cell receptor beta chains follows, all from one sample in a study of T cell responses to AZD1222 COVID-19 vaccine. Sequencing used immunoSEQ multiplex PCR; TCRdb keeps in-frame clones, though not all of them. Among around 140,000 clones listed, 85% were seen once. The sample was peripheral blood, taken 28 days after the second dose of the MenACWY control vaccine. The origin of the receptors is an adult who received the MenACWY meningococcal vaccine as a control. Each CDR3 is given without its conserved first and last residue. The order of the fields is clone size, V gene, CDR3 protein. Size is omitted from some rows. Given values are once, few, many or a class for expanded clones.

- TRBV21-1 ASSPSQAKNTEAF
few TRBV5-1 ASSSDSSTDTQY
few TRBV2 ASRISNQPQH
few TRBV5-8 ASTLNPQGIEAF
- TRBV19 ASRSQGQGHEAF
- TRBV9 ASSLMGGDDTEAF
- TRBV3-1/TRBV3-2 ASSHAQAGVRYGYT
- TRBV6-6 ASRSRQGWETQY
few TRBV12-3/TRBV12-4 ASSLWDNQPQH
- TRBV7-2 ASSLGLAAETQY
- TRBV18 ASSPPSWGYGYT
- TRBV28 ASTSLGTLNTGELF
- TRBV6-5 ASSLTDYGYT
- TRBV28 ASSFRAGSGSPLH
- TRBV5-4 ASSFSLAGGLEQF
- TRBV3-1/TRBV3-2 ASSQETGPQH
few TRBV4-3 ASSQASGQIY
medium-sized TRBV6-5 ASSTGDRDYEQY
- TRBV7-2 ASSLGVGDKRY
- TRBV2 ASSLSTGATGYT
few TRBV3-1/TRBV3-2 ASSQPVYKDTQY
once TRBV2 ASSDGAGTGYT
- TRBV6-5 ASSTGWDYGYT
- TRBV6-1 ASSEKDGAYEQY
- TRBV7-2 ASSFTDRGLGYT
once TRBV24-1 ATSDPGTVTYNEQF
- TRBV20-1 SASSSASAHHNEQF
- TRBV27 ASSWKSTGRTEAF
- TRBV9 ASSGKTGGVTEAF
- TRBV11-3 ASSFPAVSGANVLT
- TRBV5-1 ASSRARGPNTGELF
- TRBV11-3 ASSLSGGVGELF
- TRBV29-1 SVPVGAIQETQY